These 27 T cell receptor beta chains came from one sample sequenced in a study of blood T cell repertoires in COVID-19. Produced via immunoSEQ multiplex PCR; TCRdb's table is partial and in-frame only. This table holds about 40,000 clones, about 85% found once. The sequencing input was peripheral blood. Receptors originate from a man aged 45-65 years in a cohort sampled during active COVID-19.

A remark on this clone: Germline and junction disagree at one end, which may indicate a read error. The chain recombines TRBV7-7 with TRBJ2-1, with D hard to call. Germline V CDR1 and CDR2: SSHAT, FNYEAQ (reference sequence). The CDR3 loop spans 17 amino acids. Written as DNA, the CDR3 is TGTGCTAGCAGCTTAGTCTATACCCCTACCCACTACAATGAGCAGTTCTTC. This codes for CASSLVYTPTHYNEQFF.

This chain's CDR3 is CASSLAPSAYYEQYF. The CDR3 coding sequence is TGTGCCAGCAGCTTAGCCCCTAGCGCCTACTACGAGCAGTACTTC. The V and J genes are TRBV11-2 and TRBJ2-7, with D tentatively TRBD2 (6 bases). V was cut by 1 base and J by 3 bases, with 13 bases left in between. The length of the CDR3 is 15 residues. Germline values: CDR1 SGHAT, CDR2 FQNNGV.

The chain couples TRBV27 to TRBJ2-3; D is unresolved. This CDR3 region has 14 residues. V dropped 5 bases and J dropped 6 bases, with 15 bases sitting between them. Germline V gives CDR1 MNHEY, CDR2 SMNVEV (reference sequence). The CDR3 sequence is CASSTWSRTDTQYF. In DNA, the CDR3 is TGTGCCAGCAGTACCTGGAGCCGTACGGATACGCAGTATTTT.

This chain joins TRBV11-3 and TRBJ1-1; a possible D gene is TRBD1 (5 bases). This CDR3 has 16 amino acids. V gave up 5 bases and J gave up 0 bases, with 16 bases separating them. Germline-derived CDR1 and CDR2 are SGHNT and YENEEA. CDR3 amino acids: CASSPEAGPVNTEAFF. DNA for the CDR3: TGTGCCAGCAGCCCAGAGGCGGGGCCGGTGAACACTGAAGCTTTCTTT. Combining the CDR3 with reference TRBV11-3 and TRBJ1-1 gives the whole variable domain EAGVVQSPRYKIIEKKQPVAFWCNPISGHNTLYWYLQNLGQGPELLIRYENEEAVDDSQLPKDRFSAERLKGVDSTLKIQPAELGDSAVYLCASSPEAGPVNTEAFFGQGTRLTVV.

The V gene is TRBV12-5, the J gene TRBJ1-1; no clear D. V was trimmed by 7 bases and J by 10 bases, leaving 16 bases between them. CDR3 length equals 12 residues. Germline CDR1 LGHNT, CDR2 FRNRAP. The CDR3 DNA sequence: TGTGCTAGTGCCGTGAACGGTATACGAGCTTTCTTT. Its translation: CASAVNGIRAFF. The variable domain in full, with the rest retrieved from reference TRBV12-5 and TRBJ1-1, is DARVTQTPRHKVTEMGQEVTMRCQPILGHNTVFWYRQTMMQGLELLAYFRNRAPLDDSGMPKDRFSAEMPDATLATLKIQPSEPRDSAVYFCASAVNGIRAFFGQGTRLTVV.

The rearrangement links TRBV11-2 to TRBJ2-5; possible D gene TRBD2, 5 bases. Deletions cut 8 bases from V and 4 bases from J, with 14 bases between. The CDR3 has 13 amino acids. CDR1 and CDR2 from the germline V gene are SGHAT and FQNNGV. In DNA, the CDR3 is TGTGCCAGCCATGCCGGGGTTCGAGAGACCCAGTACTTC. Its protein product is CASHAGVRETQYF. The full variable domain, its missing parts supplied by reference TRBV11-2 and TRBJ2-5, is EAGVAQSPRYKIIEKRQSVAFWCNPISGHATLYWYQQILGQGPKLLIQFQNNGVVDDSQLPKDRFSAERLKGVDSTLKIQPAKLEDSAVYLCASHAGVRETQYFGPGTRLLVL.

The chain carries TRBV27 and TRBJ1-2; 8 bases align to TRBD1. This CDR3 spans 13 amino acids. CDR1 is MNHEY, CDR2 SMNVEV, per germline (reference sequence). Trimming at V came to 6 bases and at J to 9 bases, leaving 9 bases not matched to a gene. The CDR3 DNA sequence: TGTGCCAGCAGCCTTGCAGGGGGCAGGAGCTACACCTTC. It specifies CASSLAGGRSYTF.

This clone was observed a single time. This rearrangement joins TRBV23-1 to TRBJ2-7; 8 nucleotides align to TRBD1. TRBV23-1 is placed among ORFs of uncertain function. Trimming removed 6 bases from V and 2 bases from J; junction bases left unmatched: 9. This CDR3 region has 15 residues. Here the CDR3 reads CASSPTQGEAYEQYF. The CDR3 DNA reads as TGCGCCAGCAGCCCCACACAGGGGGAAGCCTACGAGCAGTACTTC.

This chain joins TRBV25-1 and TRBJ2-6, with a possible D match to TRBD2 (5 bases). Germline values: CDR1 MGHDK, CDR2 SYGVNS. Trimming left V 2 bases short and J 3 bases short, with 5 bases between. The CDR3 covers 14 residues. CDR3: CASSEGGGANVLTF. The CDR3 DNA reads TGTGCCAGCAGTGAAGGAGGTGGGGCCAACGTCCTGACTTTC. The full variable domain, its missing parts supplied by reference TRBV25-1 and TRBJ2-6, is EADIYQTPRYLVIGTGKKITLECSQTMGHDKMYWYQQDPGMELHLIHYSYGVNSTEKGDLSSESTVSRIRTEHFPLTLESARPSHTSQYLCASSEGGGANVLTFGAGSRLTVL.

The chain combines TRBV7-2 with TRBJ2-7; TRBD2 aligns across 7 bases. The trim removed 2 bases at V and 0 bases at J, leaving 4 bases unmatched. Germline values: CDR1 SGHTA, CDR2 FQGNSA. The CDR3 is made up of 15 amino acids. CDR3 in amino acids: CASSLPGGLSYEQYF. CDR3 nucleotides: TGTGCCAGCAGCTTACCGGGAGGCCTCTCCTACGAGCAGTACTTC.

This clone was detected only a few times. The chain carries TRBV27 and TRBJ2-2; possibly TRBD1 for D (6 bases). The CDR3 contains 14 residues. Germline V CDR1 and CDR2: MNHEY, SMNVEV (reference sequence). V shed 0 bases and J shed 7 bases, with 9 bases lying between them. In DNA form, the CDR3 reads TGTGCCAGCAGTTTATCCCTAGGGGGCGGGGAGCTGTTTTTT. Amino acid sequence: CASSLSLGGGELFF.

J is TRBJ1-5 and V is TRBV24-1; D is perhaps TRBD1 (6 bases). Germline CDR1 is KGHDR and CDR2 is SFDVKD. The CDR3 consists of 15 residues. V was clipped by 4 bases and J by 5 bases, with 14 bases between them. CDR3 sequence (DNA): TGTGCCACCAGTGACCCCGGGGGGGGCGATCAGCCCCAGCATTTT. Translated, it gives CATSDPGGGDQPQHF.

V and J are TRBV27 and TRBJ2-3, with 11 positions matching TRBD1. The CDR3 length is 17 residues. Germline trimming cut 3 bases from V and 3 bases from J; bases unmatched to any gene: 8. Germline CDR1 MNHEY, CDR2 SMNVEV (reference sequence). CDR3 sequence reads: CASSFPGTGGLTDTQYF. CDR3 DNA sequence: TGTGCCAGCAGTTTTCCCGGGACAGGGGGTTTAACAGATACGCAGTATTTT.

This clone occurred once. The gene calls are TRBV7-9 and TRBJ2-2, with 9 bases that match TRBD2. Looked up from germline, CDR1 is SEHNR and CDR2 is FQNEAQ (reference sequence). The trim removed 10 bases at V and 14 bases at J, leaving 11 bases unmatched. CDR3 length: 12 residues. The CDR3 protein is CATFRSGGFLFF. The CDR3 nucleotides read TGTGCCACCTTTAGGAGCGGGGGGTTCCTGTTTTTT.

This rearrangement joins TRBV3-1 (or the pseudogene TRBV3-2) to TRBJ2-1, with TRBD2 matching over 8 bases. The junction had 5 bases not matched to a gene; V was cut back by 5 bases and J by 2 bases. CDR3 size: 15 residues. Per the germline V gene, CDR1 is LGHDT and CDR2 is YNNKEL (reference sequence). CDR3 sequence: CASSYTGGAYNEQFF. Here the CDR3 DNA reads TGTGCCAGCAGCTATACCGGGGGGGCCTACAATGAGCAGTTCTTC.

This chain uses TRBV7-6 with TRBJ1-4; 9 nucleotides match TRBD1. This CDR3 spans 16 amino acids. V gave up 1 base and J gave up 3 bases; unmatched junction bases: 3. Germline loops: CDR1 SGHVS, CDR2 FNYEAQ. The CDR3 region has the DNA TGTGCCAGCAGCTTAGGTCACAGGGGGCCTAATGAAAAACTGTTTTTT. This sequence encodes CASSLGHRGPNEKLFF.

This clone was counted once. The V call is TRBV24-1, the J call TRBJ2-5; TRBD2 matches 11 bases. V was pared by 2 bases and J by 4 bases, with 5 bases of the junction left unmatched. The V gene's germline CDR1 is KGHDR and CDR2 SFDVKD. The CDR3 totals 16 residues. The CDR3 sequence is CATSDSSGGPGETQYF. The CDR3 DNA follows: TGTGCCACCAGTGATTCTAGCGGGGGGCCTGGAGAGACCCAGTACTTC.

The V call is TRBV6-2 or TRBV6-3, the J call TRBJ2-7; D perhaps matches TRBD1 (8 bases). Germline V gene data show CDR1 as MNHEY and CDR2 as SVGEGT. The CDR3 covers 14 residues. Trimming removed 6 bases at V and 3 bases at J, with 15 bases between. The CDR3 nucleotides are TGTGCCAGCAGCTCACAGGGGGGGTTCTACGAGCAGTACTTC. Translation gives CASSSQGGFYEQYF.

V and J are TRBV30 and TRBJ1-3; D gene ambiguous. V was cut by 2 bases and J by 0 bases, with 5 bases left in between. The CDR3 is made up of 13 amino acids. Germline V CDR1 and CDR2: GTSNPN, SVGIG (reference sequence). The CDR3 bases are TGTGCCTGGAGTCCTAGCTCTGGAAACACCATATATTTT. This encodes CAWSPSSGNTIYF.

In its sample, this clone was seen a few times. J is TRBJ2-1 and V is TRBV11-2; 8 positions agree with TRBD2. Trimming at V came to 3 bases and at J to 3 bases, leaving 4 bases not matched to a gene. There are 15 residues in the CDR3. The V gene's germline CDR1 is SGHAT and CDR2 FQNNGV. CDR3 loop: CASSFGGGLYNEQFF. The CDR3 bases are TGTGCCAGCAGCTTCGGGGGGGGGCTCTACAATGAGCAGTTCTTC.

This sequence joins TRBV19 and TRBJ2-1; 9 positions agree with TRBD2. This CDR3 comprises 15 residues. The J segment lost 6 bases and the V segment lost 5 bases, leaving 8 bases of the junction unmatched. CDR1 LNHDA and CDR2 SQIVND come from the germline V gene (reference sequence). CDR3 loop: CASSFSGRAFNEQFF. For the CDR3, the DNA is TGTGCCAGTAGTTTTAGCGGGAGAGCGTTCAATGAGCAGTTCTTC.

The sample holds a few counts of this clone. The chain joins TRBV9 to TRBJ2-3; 7 bases fit TRBD2. V lost 4 bases to trimming and J lost 0 bases; unmatched junction nucleotides: 5. Germline V gene lookup returns CDR1 SGDLS and CDR2 YYNGEE. The CDR3 runs to 15 residues. In nucleotides, the CDR3 is TGTGCCAGCAGCCAAATAGCGGGTAGCACAGATACGCAGTATTTT. This gives the protein CASSQIAGSTDTQYF.

This sequence joins TRBV7-2 and TRBJ1-4; D uncertain. CDR1 is SGHTA and CDR2 is FQGNSA in the germline V gene. CDR3 length: 14 amino acids. The V gene lost 2 bases and the J gene lost 8 bases, with 12 bases spanning the gap. The CDR3 DNA follows: TGTGCCAGCAGCTTATGGACTTCTGGAGAAAAACTGTTTTTT. It translates to CASSLWTSGEKLFF.

This rearrangement joins TRBV24-1 to TRBJ2-1, with a tentative D call TRBD1 (6 bases). Germline lookup yields CDR1 KGHDR and CDR2 SFDVKD. Trimming pared 5 bases from V and 8 bases from J, leaving 18 bases between. The CDR3 extends over 15 amino acids. CDR3 DNA sequence: TGTGCCACCAGTGGTCGGGACACCCTCTTTGATGAGCAGTTCTTC. It codes for CATSGRDTLFDEQFF.

J is TRBJ1-3 and V is TRBV7-8; D might be TRBD1 (5 bases). Germline V gene data show CDR1 as SGHVS and CDR2 as FQNEAQ. The CDR3 is 16 residues long. The germline V and J ends were trimmed by 0 bases and 0 bases, with 9 bases remaining between them. The CDR3 loop reads CASSLAAGPSGNTIYF. The CDR3, as DNA: TGTGCCAGCAGCTTAGCCGCAGGGCCCTCTGGAAACACCATATATTTT.

The chain recombines TRBV29-1 with TRBJ2-7; 7 bases line up with TRBD2. The V gene's germline CDR1 is SQVTM and CDR2 ANQGSEA. V lost 6 bases, J lost 0 bases, and 5 bases stayed unmatched. The CDR3 extends over 13 amino acids. The DNA for the CDR3 is TGCAGCGTGCCCGGGACTACCTCCTACGAGCAGTACTTC. Its translation is CSVPGTTSYEQYF.

CDR3: CASSTRDSGYEQYV. DNA for the CDR3: TGTGCCAGCAGCACCCGGGATTCAGGCTACGAGCAGTACGTC. The V call is TRBV5-6, the J call TRBJ2-7; maybe TRBD2 (5 bases). The CDR3 loop spans 14 amino acids. CDR1 is SGHDT and CDR2 is YYEEEE in the germline V gene. Trimming removed 4 bases at V and 3 bases at J, with 14 bases between.